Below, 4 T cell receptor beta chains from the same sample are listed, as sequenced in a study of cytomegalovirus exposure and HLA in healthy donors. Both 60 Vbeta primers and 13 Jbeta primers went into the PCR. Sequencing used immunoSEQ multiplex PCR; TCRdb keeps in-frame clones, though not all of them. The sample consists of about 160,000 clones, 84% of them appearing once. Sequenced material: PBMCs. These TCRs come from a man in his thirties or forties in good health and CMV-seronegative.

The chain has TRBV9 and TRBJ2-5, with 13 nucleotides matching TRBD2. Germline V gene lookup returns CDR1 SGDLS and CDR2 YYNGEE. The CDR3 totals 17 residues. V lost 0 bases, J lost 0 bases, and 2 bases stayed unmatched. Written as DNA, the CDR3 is TGTGCCAGCAGCGTAGCGACTAGCGGGGGGTACCAAGAGACCCAGTACTTC. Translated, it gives CASSVATSGGYQETQYF.

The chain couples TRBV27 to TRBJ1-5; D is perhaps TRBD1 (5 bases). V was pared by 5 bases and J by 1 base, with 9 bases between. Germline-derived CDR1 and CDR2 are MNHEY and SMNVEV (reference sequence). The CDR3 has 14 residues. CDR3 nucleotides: TGTGCCAGCAGTCTAGGACAAAGCAATCAGCCCCAGCATTTT. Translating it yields CASSLGQSNQPQHF.

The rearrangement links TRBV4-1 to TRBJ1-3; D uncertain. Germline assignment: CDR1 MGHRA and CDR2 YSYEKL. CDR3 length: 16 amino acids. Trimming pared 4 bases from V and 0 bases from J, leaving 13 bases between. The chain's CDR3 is CASSLNPGVSGNTIYF. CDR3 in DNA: TGCGCCAGCAGCCTCAACCCCGGGGTCTCTGGAAACACCATATATTTT.

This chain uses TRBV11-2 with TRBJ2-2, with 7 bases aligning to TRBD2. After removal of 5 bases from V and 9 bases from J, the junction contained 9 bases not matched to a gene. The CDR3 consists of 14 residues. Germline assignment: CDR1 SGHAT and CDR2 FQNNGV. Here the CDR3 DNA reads TGTGCCAGCAGCCAGACTAGCATTCACCGGGAGCTGTTTTTT. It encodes CASSQTSIHRELFF.